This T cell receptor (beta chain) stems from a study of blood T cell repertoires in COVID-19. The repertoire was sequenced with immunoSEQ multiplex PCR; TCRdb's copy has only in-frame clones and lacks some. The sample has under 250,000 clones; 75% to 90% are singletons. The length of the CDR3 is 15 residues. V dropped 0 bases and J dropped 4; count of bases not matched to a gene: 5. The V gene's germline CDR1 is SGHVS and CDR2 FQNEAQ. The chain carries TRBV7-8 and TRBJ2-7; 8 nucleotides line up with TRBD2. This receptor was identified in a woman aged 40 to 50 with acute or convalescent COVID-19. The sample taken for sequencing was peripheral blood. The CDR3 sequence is CASSLAGTRPYEQYV. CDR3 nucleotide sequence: TGTGCCAGCAGCTTAGCAGGGACTAGGCCTTACGAGCAGTACGTC.